Listed below are T cell receptor beta chains from one sample, sequenced in a study of T cell changes during pregnancy in multiple sclerosis. The assay was immunoSEQ multiplex PCR, and TCRdb's table has in-frame clones only and misses some. The sample shows more than 90,000 clones, about 91% of them seen only once. The sample consisted of peripheral blood, taken in the second trimester of pregnancy. These TCRs come from a female donor with multiple sclerosis, enrolled in a pregnancy study. Both conserved end residues are part of each CDR3. The D gene is left open where the match is weak. Clone size is stated in some rows and not others, as once, few, many or a class when expanded.

clone size,V gene,D gene,J gene,CDR3 DNA,CDR3 protein
NA,TRBV6-6,TRBD1,TRBJ2-1,TGTGCCACAGAGCCGAGGGACAGGGGATACAATGAGCAGTTCTTC,CATEPRDRGYNEQFF
NA,TRBV28,TRBD2,TRBJ2-1,TGTGCCAGCAGTTTAGTAGGAGCGGGAGTGGGTGAGCAGTTCTTC,CASSLVGAGVGEQFF
NA,TRBV4-3,NA,TRBJ2-7,TGCGCCAGCAGCTTCAGGGGCGAGCAGTACTTC,CASSFRGEQYF
NA,TRBV28,NA,TRBJ2-7,TGTGCCAGCAGCCCGCCGGCGGAGTCCTACGAGCAGTACTTC,CASSPPAESYEQYF
NA,TRBV5-1,TRBD1,TRBJ2-4,TGCGCCAGCAGCTTAGGGACAGGGGGCAACATTCAGTACTTC,CASSLGTGGNIQYF
NA,TRBV10-3,NA,TRBJ1-1,TGTGCCATCACCCTGGGCTTGAACACTGAAGCTTTCTTT,CAITLGLNTEAFF
NA,TRBV15,NA,TRBJ1-1,TGTGCCACCAGCAGAGAAGGGGGGGGCACTGAAGCTTTCTTT,CATSREGGGTEAFF
NA,TRBV14,NA,TRBJ2-7,TGTGCCAGCAGCCAAGGACAAGCAGATTTTGAGCAGTACTTC,CASSQGQADFEQYF
NA,TRBV19,NA,TRBJ1-5,TGTGCCAGTAGCAACACCAGGGATCAGCCCCAGCATTTT,CASSNTRDQPQHF
NA,TRBV28,NA,TRBJ2-1,TGTGCCAGCAGTTCCAGGGGCTCCTACAATGAGCAGTTCTTC,CASSSRGSYNEQFF
NA,TRBV7-8,TRBD1,TRBJ1-3,TGTGCCAGCAGCCCAACGGGACAGGGAAACACCATATATTTT,CASSPTGQGNTIYF
NA,TRBV4-2,NA,TRBJ2-5,TGTGCCAGCAGCCAAATGCTTGGGGCCCAAGAGACCCAGTACTTC,CASSQMLGAQETQYF
NA,TRBV10-3,TRBD2,TRBJ2-1,TGTGCCATCAGTGGGGGGGTAGCGGGTTATTTCTACAATGAGCAGTTCTTC,CAISGGVAGYFYNEQFF
NA,TRBV28,NA,TRBJ1-1,TGTGCCAGCAGCCCTTTGAGGGTGGCCACTGAAGCTTTCTTT,CASSPLRVATEAFF
NA,TRBV11-1,NA,TRBJ2-7,TGTGCCAGCAGCTTACTGCCGGAGTCCTACGAGCAGTACTTC,CASSLLPESYEQYF
once,TRBV27,TRBD1,TRBJ1-2,TGTGCCAGCAGTTTACAGCAGGGGGCGCCATATGGCTACACCTTC,CASSLQQGAPYGYTF
NA,TRBV28,TRBD1,TRBJ2-7,TGTGCCAGCAGCTCAGGGGGCGACGAGCAGTACTTC,CASSSGGDEQYF
NA,TRBV5-1,TRBD1,TRBJ2-2,TGCGCCAGCAGCCTAGGGGGCGGCGGTTTCGGGGAGCTGTTTTTT,CASSLGGGGFGELFF
once,TRBV7-3,NA,TRBJ2-3,TGTGCCAGCAGAGAGATATGGAGCACAGATACGCAGTATTTT,CASREIWSTDTQYF
NA,TRBV7-3,NA,TRBJ2-1,TGTGCCAGCAGCTTATTTTTTGGCGGGTACAATGAGCAGTTCTTC,CASSLFFGGYNEQFF
few,TRBV6-5,NA,TRBJ2-1,TGTGCCAGCAGTTATGCAAGCGGCAAGCAGTTCTTC,CASSYASGKQFF
once,TRBV19,NA,TRBJ1-4,TGTGCCAGTAGTATACCGGGAAGCGCAACTAATGAAAAACTGTTTTTT,CASSIPGSATNEKLFF